A selection of T cell receptor beta chains follows, all from one sample in a study of blood T cells in healthy people across ages. Using its own MiXCR run on the 5' RACE reads, TCRdb lists one record per CDR3 protein. The sample lists around 800,000 distinct CDR3 sequences, 44% occurring once. Sample: blood. These TCRs come from a man aged 60-69 years in good health. Each CDR3 is given with its conserved first and last residue. Fields, in order: D gene, J gene, V gene, clone size, CDR3 protein, CDR3 DNA. The D gene is left open where the match is weak. Not all rows give a size; the values are once, few, many and, for expanded clones, a class.

D gene: NA; J gene: TRBJ2-7; V gene: TRBV6-4; clone size: few; CDR3 protein: CASSDSKGKQYF; CDR3 DNA: TGTGCCAGCAGTGACTCGAAGGGGAAGCAGTACTTC
D gene: TRBD1; J gene: TRBJ2-1; V gene: TRBV5-1; clone size: NA; CDR3 protein: CASSRLGQGLNEQFF; CDR3 DNA: TGCGCCAGCAGCCGGTTGGGACAGGGACTCAATGAGCAGTTCTTC
D gene: NA; J gene: TRBJ1-4; V gene: TRBV7-2; clone size: NA; CDR3 protein: CASSLGGSNEKLFF; CDR3 DNA: TGTGCCAGCAGCTTAGGTGGAAGTAATGAAAAACTGTTTTTT
D gene: NA; J gene: TRBJ1-2; V gene: TRBV14; clone size: NA; CDR3 protein: CASRRQTRRGYTF; CDR3 DNA: TGTGCCAGCAGAAGACAGACACGGAGGGGCTACACCTTC
D gene: TRBD2; J gene: TRBJ2-7; V gene: TRBV10-3; clone size: many; CDR3 protein: CAISGSGVAYEQYF; CDR3 DNA: TGTGCCATCAGTGGTAGCGGGGTCGCCTACGAGCAGTACTTC
D gene: TRBD1; J gene: TRBJ2-3; V gene: TRBV20-1; clone size: NA; CDR3 protein: CSAREGTANTDTQYF; CDR3 DNA: TGCAGTGCTAGAGAAGGGACAGCGAACACAGATACGCAGTATTTT
D gene: TRBD1; J gene: TRBJ2-7; V gene: TRBV9; clone size: NA; CDR3 protein: CASSVRGTGVDEQYF; CDR3 DNA: TGTGCCAGCAGCGTAAGAGGGACAGGGGTGGACGAGCAGTACTTC
D gene: TRBD1; J gene: TRBJ1-2; V gene: TRBV20-1; clone size: NA; CDR3 protein: CSASSDRGTYGYTF; CDR3 DNA: TGCAGTGCTAGCTCGGACAGGGGCACGTATGGCTACACCTTC
D gene: NA; J gene: TRBJ2-7; V gene: TRBV7-2; clone size: few; CDR3 protein: CASSLKGPDYEQYF; CDR3 DNA: TGTGCCAGCAGCTTAAAGGGGCCGGATTACGAGCAGTACTTC
D gene: NA; J gene: TRBJ2-7; V gene: TRBV6-1; clone size: NA; CDR3 protein: CASSEGKAYPYEQYF; CDR3 DNA: TGTGCCAGCAGTGAGGGCAAGGCGTACCCCTACGAGCAGTACTTC
D gene: TRBD2; J gene: TRBJ2-3; V gene: TRBV4-3; clone size: NA; CDR3 protein: CASSQALAGADTQYF; CDR3 DNA: TGCGCCAGCAGCCAAGCACTAGCGGGGGCAGATACGCAGTATTTT
D gene: TRBD1; J gene: TRBJ1-2; V gene: TRBV7-2; clone size: NA; CDR3 protein: CASSSGQPMLANYGYTF; CDR3 DNA: TGTGCCAGCAGCTCGGGACAGCCCATGTTAGCTAACTATGGCTACACCTTC
D gene: NA; J gene: TRBJ1-2; V gene: TRBV6-2/TRBV6-3; clone size: NA; CDR3 protein: CASRDYLYGYTF; CDR3 DNA: TGTGCCAGCAGGGACTACCTCTATGGCTACACCTTC
D gene: NA; J gene: TRBJ2-7; V gene: TRBV5-1; clone size: few; CDR3 protein: CASRPPYVEQYF; CDR3 DNA: TGCGCCAGCAGACCACCCTACGTCGAGCAGTACTTC
D gene: NA; J gene: TRBJ2-7; V gene: TRBV27; clone size: NA; CDR3 protein: CASSLRAGLPYEQYF; CDR3 DNA: TGTGCCAGCAGTTTAAGGGCAGGTCTACCTTACGAGCAGTACTTC
D gene: NA; J gene: TRBJ1-1; V gene: TRBV5-1; clone size: many; CDR3 protein: CASSFIVNTEAFF; CDR3 DNA: TGCGCCAGCAGCTTCATAGTGAACACTGAAGCTTTCTTT
D gene: NA; J gene: TRBJ1-5; V gene: TRBV20-1; clone size: NA; CDR3 protein: CSARAEDRGYQPQHF; CDR3 DNA: TGCAGTGCTAGAGCTGAAGACAGAGGATATCAGCCCCAGCATTTT
D gene: TRBD1; J gene: TRBJ1-2; V gene: TRBV20-1; clone size: few; CDR3 protein: CSARDRDRWIVDYGYTF; CDR3 DNA: TGCAGTGCTAGAGACCGGGACAGATGGATTGTTGACTATGGCTACACCTTC
D gene: TRBD2; J gene: TRBJ2-7; V gene: TRBV7-2; clone size: NA; CDR3 protein: CASSGGGTVSYEQYF; CDR3 DNA: TGTGCCAGCAGCGGGGGGGGAACCGTCTCCTACGAGCAGTACTTC
D gene: TRBD2; J gene: TRBJ2-1; V gene: TRBV7-2; clone size: few; CDR3 protein: CASSFSGGASDEQFF; CDR3 DNA: TGTGCCAGCAGCTTTAGCGGGGGGGCCTCCGATGAGCAGTTCTTC
D gene: NA; J gene: TRBJ1-5; V gene: TRBV27; clone size: few; CDR3 protein: CASSLSPSGGNQPQHF; CDR3 DNA: TGTGCCAGCAGTTTATCACCGTCCGGAGGCAATCAGCCCCAGCATTTT
D gene: TRBD1; J gene: TRBJ2-5; V gene: TRBV9; clone size: few; CDR3 protein: CASSVGTGGATQYF; CDR3 DNA: TGTGCCAGCAGCGTAGGGACAGGGGGCGCGACCCAGTACTTC
D gene: TRBD2; J gene: TRBJ2-5; V gene: TRBV3-1; clone size: NA; CDR3 protein: CASSHRLSGTSGRPKYF; CDR3 DNA: TGTGCCAGCAGCCACCGACTTTCCGGGACTAGCGGGAGACCGAAGTACTTC
D gene: TRBD2; J gene: TRBJ2-5; V gene: TRBV6-5; clone size: NA; CDR3 protein: CASSHGLVGANEQYF; CDR3 DNA: TGTGCCAGCAGTCATGGACTAGTTGGGGCCAATGAGCAGTACTTC
D gene: NA; J gene: TRBJ2-4; V gene: TRBV6-2/TRBV6-3; clone size: few; CDR3 protein: CASSYAVGEQYF; CDR3 DNA: TGTGCCAGCAGTTACGCCGTGGGAGAGCAGTACTTC
D gene: NA; J gene: TRBJ1-1; V gene: TRBV6-6; clone size: NA; CDR3 protein: CASSYILNTEAFF; CDR3 DNA: TGTGCCAGCAGTTATATACTGAACACTGAAGCTTTCTTT
D gene: NA; J gene: TRBJ2-3; V gene: TRBV3-1; clone size: NA; CDR3 protein: CASGQARITDTQYF; CDR3 DNA: TGTGCCAGCGGCCAAGCCCGGATCACAGATACGCAGTATTTT
D gene: NA; J gene: TRBJ1-1; V gene: TRBV3-1; clone size: NA; CDR3 protein: CASSQGLTGKNTEAFF; CDR3 DNA: TGTGCCAGCAGCCAAGGTCTTACAGGAAAGAACACTGAAGCTTTCTTT
D gene: NA; J gene: TRBJ2-7; V gene: TRBV5-5; clone size: few; CDR3 protein: CASSLLTGPAYEQYF; CDR3 DNA: TGTGCCAGCAGCTTGCTGACAGGACCTGCCTACGAGCAGTACTTC
D gene: NA; J gene: TRBJ2-5; V gene: TRBV20-1; clone size: NA; CDR3 protein: CSANSLGEHILETQYF; CDR3 DNA: TGCAGTGCTAATAGCCTGGGGGAGCACATCCTGGAGACCCAGTACTTC
D gene: NA; J gene: TRBJ2-7; V gene: TRBV12-3/TRBV12-4; clone size: NA; CDR3 protein: CASSTRGFHEQYF; CDR3 DNA: TGTGCCAGCAGTACCCGGGGTTTCCACGAGCAGTACTTC
D gene: TRBD2; J gene: TRBJ2-2; V gene: TRBV4-2; clone size: many; CDR3 protein: CASSQDQGGAGELFF; CDR3 DNA: TGTGCCAGCAGCCAAGATCAGGGAGGGGCCGGGGAGCTGTTTTTT
D gene: TRBD2; J gene: TRBJ2-5; V gene: TRBV4-1; clone size: NA; CDR3 protein: CASSQRAGGAGLETQYF; CDR3 DNA: TGCGCCAGCAGCCAAAGGGCCGGGGGGGCCGGTCTAGAGACCCAGTACTTC
D gene: NA; J gene: TRBJ2-5; V gene: TRBV5-6; clone size: NA; CDR3 protein: CASRLGRVGQTQYF; CDR3 DNA: TGTGCCAGCAGGTTGGGCAGGGTCGGACAGACCCAGTACTTC
D gene: NA; J gene: TRBJ2-3; V gene: TRBV4-1; clone size: NA; CDR3 protein: CASSQGEFRTDTQYF; CDR3 DNA: TGCGCCAGCAGCCAAGGCGAGTTTCGCACAGATACGCAGTATTTT
D gene: TRBD1; J gene: TRBJ2-7; V gene: TRBV5-1; clone size: NA; CDR3 protein: CASGLPGQVREQYF; CDR3 DNA: TGCGCCAGCGGCCTCCCGGGACAGGTTAGGGAGCAGTACTTC